This T cell receptor (beta chain) derives from a study of beta chain features in type 1 diabetes. The investigators reverse transcribed all of the isolated RNA, so they sequenced expressed TCRB transcripts. Method: immunoSEQ multiplex PCR; TCRdb's copy keeps in-frame clones and lacks some. Here the sample spans roughly 40,000 clones, around 48% being singletons. Specimen: central memory CD4+ T cells from blood. The TCR originated in a woman between 18 and 30 years old in good health.

The CDR3 sequence is CASSRTGGMETQYF. CDR3 DNA sequence: TGTGCCAGCTCACGGACAGGGGGAATGGAGACCCAGTACTTC. V and J are TRBV18 and TRBJ2-5, with 10 bases that match TRBD1. V dropped 4 bases and J dropped 5; count of bases not matched to a gene: 4. The CDR3 has 14 residues. Germline CDR1 KGHSH, CDR2 LQKENI.